The source of this T cell receptor (beta chain) is a study of shared clonotypes between healthy human individuals. Regarding the study as a whole: With few donors, the genetic and exposure-history diversity represented was limited. Estimated richness values were generally larger in naive subsets than in memory subsets.

Replicate sorted-subset PCRs were loaded with roughly 190 ng DNA, tens of thousands of T cell genomes. The method was immunoSEQ multiplex PCR; TCRdb's version includes in-frame clones alone and lacks a portion of them. This sample has 150,000 to 200,000 clones, with approximately 92% found just once. As concerns this clone: Its antigen is unknown.

This receptor was taken from a woman in her thirties in good health. The sequencing input was naive CD4+ T cells sorted from blood. Subset of the sample: CD45RA+ positively selected.

The chain's CDR3 is CASSLGLAGTTDTQYF. In nucleotides, the CDR3 is TGTGCCAGCAGCTTAGGGCTAGCGGGGACCACAGATACGCAGTATTTT. The gene calls are TRBV7-2 and TRBJ2-3; TRBD2 aligns across 9 bases. The trim removed 1 base at V and 2 bases at J, leaving 4 bases unmatched. The CDR3 spans 16 residues. The germline V gene has CDR1 SGHTA and CDR2 FQGNSA.